The rows below give T cell receptor beta chains drawn from one sample of a study of cytomegalovirus exposure and HLA in healthy donors. Data came from immunoSEQ multiplex PCR; TCRdb stores just in-frame clones and leaves some out. The table has tens of thousands of clones, over 55% seen once. What was sequenced was PBMCs. The receptors come from a man under 40 in good health and CMV-seropositive. CDR3s include the opening cysteine and the closing phenylalanine or tryptophan. The D gene is left open where the match is weak. Expanded clones are given a class, and other clones once, few, many or no size at all.

TRBD1	TRBJ2-1	NA	TRBV5-6	15	CASSPGTGVVNEQFF	TGTGCCAGCAGCCCCGGGACAGGGGTGGTCAATGAGCAGTTCTTC
TRBD1	TRBJ2-2	NA	TRBV19	16	CASSDQGAGSTGELFF	TGTGCCAGTAGTGATCAGGGGGCTGGGTCCACCGGGGAGCTGTTTTTT
NA	TRBJ2-5	NA	TRBV29-1	13	CSVSPGLQETQYF	TGCAGCGTTTCACCGGGACTCCAAGAGACCCAGTACTTC
NA	TRBJ2-7	NA	TRBV28	14	CASSLEGGLYEQYF	TGTGCCAGCAGTTTAGAAGGGGGATTATACGAGCAGTACTTC
TRBD1	TRBJ2-7	NA	TRBV23-1	16	CASSPPGTGLSYEQYF	TGCGCCAGCAGTCCTCCCGGGACAGGTCTCTCCTACGAGCAGTACTTC
NA	TRBJ1-5	NA	TRBV2	13	CASSRDRSQPQHF	TGTGCCAGCAGTCGCGACAGGAGTCAGCCCCAGCATTTT
TRBD1	TRBJ1-2	NA	TRBV28	11	CASRDREEDTF	TGTGCCAGCAGGGACAGGGAGGAGGACACCTTC
NA	TRBJ2-1	few	TRBV7-9	16	CASSLVGRGLYNEQFF	TGTGCCAGCAGCTTAGTAGGCAGGGGTCTCTACAATGAGCAGTTCTTC
TRBD2	TRBJ2-7	NA	TRBV28	15	CASSSLAGGAYEQYF	TGTGCCAGCAGTTCTCTAGCGGGAGGGGCCTACGAGCAGTACTTC
NA	TRBJ1-5	few	TRBV4-1	16	CASSQGPTELNQPQHF	TGCGCCAGCAGCCAAGGCCCGACAGAATTAAATCAGCCCCAGCATTTT
TRBD1	TRBJ1-4	NA	TRBV28	15	CASSSQQGFGEKLFF	TGTGCCAGCAGTTCTCAACAGGGGTTTGGGGAAAAACTGTTTTTT
NA	TRBJ2-1	NA	TRBV4-1	16	CASSRLIVGSYNEQFF	TGCGCCAGCAGCCGCTTGATTGTAGGGAGTTACAATGAGCAGTTCTTC
TRBD2	TRBJ2-3	few	TRBV7-2	17	CASSDDLAVLGADTQYF	TGTGCCAGCAGCGACGATCTAGCGGTCCTCGGTGCAGATACGCAGTATTTT
NA	TRBJ1-1	NA	TRBV6-5	16	CASSYSSAKMNTEAFF	TGTGCCAGCAGTTACTCAAGCGCAAAAATGAACACTGAAGCTTTCTTT
NA	TRBJ2-5	NA	TRBV14	14	CASSQRGVQEPQYF	TGTGCCAGCAGCCAACGAGGTGTCCAAGAGCCCCAGTACTTC
TRBD1	TRBJ2-7	few	TRBV18	15	CASSPIPGQGYEQYF	TGTGCCAGCTCACCAATACCGGGACAGGGTTACGAGCAGTACTTC
NA	TRBJ2-7	few	TRBV11-3	11	CASSLYSEQYF	TGTGCCAGCAGCTTATACAGCGAGCAGTACTTC
NA	TRBJ2-1	NA	TRBV14	12	CASGGHYNEQFF	TGTGCCAGCGGGGGCCACTACAATGAGCAGTTCTTC
NA	TRBJ2-3	few	TRBV10-1	13	CAIPPGVPDTQYF	TGCGCCATCCCACCTGGAGTCCCAGATACGCAGTATTTT
NA	TRBJ1-5	few	TRBV7-8	14	CASSLSGVNQPQHF	TGTGCCAGCAGCTTATCAGGGGTTAATCAGCCCCAGCATTTT
NA	TRBJ2-7	NA	TRBV5-1	15	CASSLDEPTRYEQYF	TGCGCCAGCAGCTTGGATGAGCCTACTCGGTACGAGCAGTACTTC
NA	TRBJ1-1	NA	TRBV4-2	16	CASSLEASRGNTEAFF	TGTGCCAGCAGCCTCGAAGCTTCCAGGGGGAACACTGAAGCTTTCTTT
NA	TRBJ2-4	NA	TRBV2	15	CASSGQYLAKNIQYF	TGTGCCAGCAGTGGACAGTACCTAGCCAAAAACATTCAGTACTTC
NA	TRBJ1-3	NA	TRBV2	14	CASSVGAQGNTIYF	TGTGCCAGCAGTGTGGGAGCTCAGGGAAACACCATATATTTT
TRBD2	TRBJ2-7	NA	TRBV6-1	15	CASKWEGLVSYEQYF	TGTGCCAGCAAGTGGGAGGGACTAGTCTCCTACGAGCAGTACTTC
TRBD1	TRBJ1-6	few	TRBV27	15	CASSTGQGYNSPLHF	TGTGCCAGCAGTACGGGACAGGGGTATAATTCACCCCTCCACTTT
NA	TRBJ1-4	NA	TRBV6-1	12	CASSVRSEKLFF	TGTGCCAGCAGTGTGAGGTCTGAAAAACTGTTTTTT
NA	TRBJ2-7	NA	TRBV7-9	15	CASSLAPSNSYEQYF	TGTGCCAGCAGCTTAGCCCCTAGCAATTCCTACGAGCAGTACTTC
NA	TRBJ2-2	NA	TRBV5-1	15	CASSLAGGNTGELFF	TGCGCCAGCAGCTTGGCCGGAGGGAACACCGGGGAGCTGTTTTTT
TRBD1	TRBJ1-3	few	TRBV4-1	16	CASSQVGQGDRNTIYF	TGCGCCAGCAGCCAAGTAGGACAGGGTGACAGAAACACCATATATTTT
NA	TRBJ1-2	NA	TRBV7-8	16	CASSPSAAGGNYGYTF	TGTGCCAGCAGCCCCAGTGCGGCGGGCGGGAACTATGGCTACACCTTC
NA	TRBJ2-3	NA	TRBV7-2	14	CASSGRWGTDTQYF	TGTGCCAGCAGCGGGAGGTGGGGAACAGATACGCAGTATTTT
TRBD2	TRBJ2-5	few	TRBV11-2	16	CASSKAPSGGWETQYF	TGTGCCAGCAGCAAGGCCCCTAGCGGTGGCTGGGAGACCCAGTACTTC
TRBD1	TRBJ1-4	NA	TRBV5-1	16	CASSLGTGNLYEKLFF	TGCGCCAGCAGCTTAGGGACAGGGAATCTGTATGAAAAACTGTTTTTT
NA	TRBJ1-4	once	TRBV28	15	CASSLGQLIDEKLFF	TGTGCCAGCAGTTTGGGGCAGTTAATCGATGAAAAACTGTTTTTT
TRBD1	TRBJ2-2	few	TRBV28	14	CASGLTGGNGELFF	TGTGCCAGCGGGCTTACAGGGGGCAACGGGGAGCTGTTTTTT
NA	TRBJ1-5	NA	TRBV19	14	CASSISSFDQPQHF	TGTGCCAGTAGTATTTCGTCCTTTGATCAGCCCCAGCATTTT
NA	TRBJ2-2	few	TRBV4-1	11	CASSLSGELFF	TGCGCCAGCAGCCTGAGCGGGGAGCTGTTTTTT
TRBD2	TRBJ2-7	NA	TRBV7-9	17	CASSFPTSGGSPYEQYF	TGTGCCAGCAGCTTCCCGACTAGCGGGGGATCCCCCTACGAGCAGTACTTC
NA	TRBJ2-1	few	TRBV9	14	CASGSLDSYNEQFF	TGTGCCAGCGGCTCCCTCGACTCTTACAATGAGCAGTTCTTC